This TCR beta chain was retrieved from a study of human T cells and chemical hapten exposure. Whole-study context: Diagnoses of alopecia areata, totalis or universalis occurred in mostly female patients.

This clonotype was counted ten times or more. Per the original data handling: From about 20,000 to 690,000 TCRs were found per sample, with a median of about 100,000. MiXCR, run by TCRdb on the RACE reads, gives a single entry per CDR3 protein. The V and J calls shown here were made by TCRdb, not taken from the authors' results. The sample lists some 98,000 distinct CDR3 sequences; about a tenth were seen once. The sample's time point: pre-sensitization, week 0. Indicated treatment: therapeutic diphenylcyclopropenone sensitization with weekly scalp DPC. In germline, CDR1 is KGHSH, CDR2 LQKENI. The CDR3 length is 18 residues. V shed 6 bases and J shed 2 bases, with 23 bases lying between them.

This rearrangement joins TRBV18 to TRBJ1-5; the D is unclear. Sample: whole blood, taken in connection with sensitization to the hapten diphenylcyclopropenone (DPC). The TCR comes from a woman aged 55 to 70 with alopecia areata. Some clones in this sample may be carry-over from other donors' samples. CDR3 nucleotide sequence: TGTGCCAGCTCCCAACGATTAGTTGAAGTGAAGGGCAATCAGCCCCAGCATTTT. Translating it yields CASSQRLVEVKGNQPQHF.